This T cell receptor beta chain stems from a study of T cells in Graves' hyperthyroidism and ophthalmopathy. Overall study context: Once the initial diagnosis was made, peripheral blood was obtained before any treatment.

Study observations and caveats: Within blood appeared most thyroid clonotypes that had expanded above 0.001. Ophthalmopathy and stable hyperthyroidism were separated by a 13 V-J model.

Clinical symptoms, serum thyroxine and TRAb, thyroid ultrasound and orbital computed tomography were used for the diagnoses. V lost 0 bases to trimming and J lost 7 bases, with 12 bases between them. The CDR3 runs to 13 residues. Germline V lookup: CDR1 GTSNPN, CDR2 SVGIG (reference sequence). This clonotype was detected many times. Its target is not known. The CDR3 regions of TCR beta were amplified from RNA transcripts. TCR CDR3 underwent first-round RT-PCR with the HTBI primer set. MiXCR, applied by TCRdb to the multiplex PCR reads, yields one record per CDR3 protein. The data contain almost 350,000 distinct CDR3 sequences, 15% to 20% of them singletons.

The rearrangement joins TRBV30 to TRBJ1-1; tentative D call: TRBD1 (5 bases). The TCR originated in a woman aged 40 to 55 with Graves' ophthalmopathy. Sequenced sample: blood. The CDR3 is CAWSVGPRGEAFF. CDR3 nucleotide sequence: TGTGCCTGGAGTGTGGGGCCTAGGGGTGAAGCTTTCTTT. Together with reference TRBV30 and TRBJ1-1, the CDR3 gives the full variable domain: SQTIHQWPATLVQPVGSPLSLECTVEGTSNPNLYWYRQAAGRGLQLLFYSVGIGQISSEVPQNLSASRPQDRQFILSSKKLLLSDSGFYLCAWSVGPRGEAFFGQGTRLTVV.